These 30 T cell receptor beta chains originate from one sample sequenced in a study of cytomegalovirus exposure and HLA in healthy donors. PCR primers comprised 60 Vbeta and 13 Jbeta primers. Sequencing used immunoSEQ multiplex PCR; TCRdb keeps in-frame clones, though not all of them. The table lists some 110,000 clones, approximately 81% of them singletons. Material for sequencing was PBMCs. Source of these receptors: a man aged 25-45 years in good health and CMV-seronegative.

The gene calls are TRBV2 and TRBJ2-2; 10 nucleotides line up with TRBD2. J was trimmed by 6 bases and V by 8 bases; bases with no gene match: 9. The CDR3 is 15 residues long. Germline assignment: CDR1 SNHLY and CDR2 FYNNEI. Written as DNA, the CDR3 is TGTGCCAGCGTGGGGGCTAGCGGGAGTTCCGGGGAGCTGTTTTTT. Translated: CASVGASGSSGELFF.

The V call is TRBV4-1, the J call TRBJ1-2, with 7 bases lining up with TRBD1. Looked up from germline, CDR1 is MGHRA and CDR2 is YSYEKL. V dropped 4 bases and J dropped 6; count of bases not matched to a gene: 11. CDR3 length: 15 amino acids. The CDR3 loop reads CASSRVGTAMDGYTF. CDR3 sequence (DNA): TGCGCCAGCAGCCGGGTCGGGACAGCCATGGATGGCTACACCTTC.

The chain combines TRBV27 with TRBJ2-5, with 10 bases that match TRBD2. Germline-derived CDR1 and CDR2 are MNHEY and SMNVEV (reference sequence). The ends lost 7 bases at V and 5 bases at J; junction bases unmatched: 10. The length of the CDR3 is 15 residues. This chain's CDR3 is CASTNLAGVGETQYF. The CDR3 region has the DNA TGTGCCAGCACTAACCTAGCGGGGGTGGGTGAGACCCAGTACTTC.

This clone was recorded a few times. The J gene is TRBJ2-1, the V gene TRBV6-5; D possibly corresponds to TRBD2 (5 bases). The CDR3 length is 15 residues. V was clipped by 9 bases and J by 5 bases, with 20 bases between them. Germline-derived CDR1 and CDR2 are MNHEY and SVGAGI. CDR3 sequence: CASREGVGPNNEQFF. As DNA, the CDR3 is TGTGCCAGTCGTGAGGGAGTTGGTCCCAACAATGAGCAGTTCTTC.

The CDR3 bases are TGTGCCAGCAGTTTAGAGACAGGGGGCCCGCCTGAAGAGACCCAGTACTTC. Translated: CASSLETGGPPEETQYF. The chain uses TRBV28 and TRBJ2-5, with 10 bases that match TRBD1. This CDR3 has 17 amino acids. Germline trimming cut 2 bases from V and 3 bases from J; bases unmatched to any gene: 9. Germline loops: CDR1 MDHEN, CDR2 SYDVKM.

Comment on this clone: The germline gene is not matched at one end of the junction; a read error may be the cause. The chain joins TRBV6-5 to TRBJ2-5; 13 bases are a match to TRBD2. This CDR3 contains 15 residues. Germline V gene data show CDR1 as MNHEY and CDR2 as SVGAGI. The CDR3 loop is CASSYSMGTSGTSDF. In nucleotides, the CDR3 is TGTGCCAGCAGTTACTCGATGGGGACTAGCGGGACCTCCGACTTC.

This clone has more than one count but fewer than ten. The chain employs TRBV6-1 and TRBJ1-5; D is undetermined. The CDR3 covers 15 residues. CDR1 is MNHNS and CDR2 is SASEGT in the germline V gene. V was cut by 2 bases and J by 3 bases, with 11 bases left in between. CDR3 residues: CASSESGQNNQPQHF. For the CDR3, the DNA is TGTGCCAGCAGTGAAAGTGGGCAGAACAATCAGCCCCAGCATTTT.

The chain joins TRBV10-3 to TRBJ2-1; possible D gene TRBD1, 5 bases. This CDR3 has 14 residues. Germline CDR1 is ENHRY and CDR2 is SYGVKD. V lost 2 bases, J lost 9 bases, and 14 bases lay in between. The CDR3 region is CAISEVLGRGEQFF. For the CDR3, the DNA is TGTGCCATCAGTGAGGTTCTAGGAAGGGGTGAGCAGTTCTTC.

The gene calls are TRBV2 and TRBJ2-2; no firm D call. CDR3 length equals 12 residues. The ends were cut back, 4 bases at V and 5 bases at J, with 5 bases in the middle. Looked up from germline, CDR1 is SNHLY and CDR2 is FYNNEI. The chain's CDR3 is CASSAGTGELFF. The CDR3 coding sequence is TGTGCCAGCAGTGCGGGTACCGGGGAGCTGTTTTTT.

J is TRBJ2-7 and V is TRBV7-9; 12 positions match TRBD1. Looked up from germline, CDR1 is SEHNR and CDR2 is FQNEAQ (reference sequence). The V segment lost 6 bases and the J segment 2 bases; nucleotides outside the gene matches: 8. The CDR3 has 16 residues. The CDR3 sequence is CASRPGTGGETYEQYF. The CDR3 nucleotides read TGTGCCAGCAGACCCGGGACAGGGGGCGAGACCTACGAGCAGTACTTC.

J is TRBJ2-1 and V is TRBV5-1, with 12 bases matching TRBD1. V shed 2 bases and J 7 bases; nucleotides not matched to a gene: 10. Germline V gene lookup returns CDR1 SGHRS and CDR2 YFSETQ. This CDR3 contains 17 residues. The CDR3 protein is CASSLGTGGRWGNEQFF. The CDR3 DNA is TGCGCCAGCAGCTTAGGGACAGGGGGCCGTTGGGGGAATGAGCAGTTCTTC.

The CDR3 DNA is TGTGCCAGCAGTTTAAGCGAACAGGGGAACTCATGGAATGAGCAGTTCTTC. It encodes CASSLSEQGNSWNEQFF. J is TRBJ2-1 and V is TRBV2, with TRBD1 identical over 7 bases. The CDR3 is made up of 17 amino acids. With 5 bases clipped from V and 7 bases from J, the junction kept 17 bases outside the gene matches. CDR1 is SNHLY and CDR2 is FYNNEI in the germline V gene.

This chain links TRBV6-5 with TRBJ2-5; 12 bases agree with TRBD2. The CDR3 loop spans 15 amino acids. The V and J ends lost 0 bases and 5 bases, in that order; junction bases with no gene match: 1. Looked up from germline, CDR1 is MNHEY and CDR2 is SVGAGI. CDR3 loop: CASSYSTSGSETQYF. In nucleotides, the CDR3 is TGTGCCAGCAGTTACTCGACTAGCGGGAGCGAGACCCAGTACTTC.

V gene TRBV5-4 combines with J gene TRBJ1-4, with D unclear. V dropped 5 bases and J dropped 2 bases, with 16 bases sitting between them. Looked up from germline, CDR1 is SGHNT and CDR2 is YYREEE (reference sequence). CDR3 length: 16 residues. CDR3 nucleotide sequence: TGTGCCAGCAGTCAAAAACCGGGATATACTAATGAAAAACTGTTTTTT. Translated: CASSQKPGYTNEKLFF.

This chain connects TRBV30 to TRBJ1-2; 8 nucleotides match TRBD1. CDR3 length: 13 residues. Germline lookup yields CDR1 GTSNPN and CDR2 SVGIG (reference sequence). V trimming: 4 bases; J trimming: 4 bases; junction bases outside the gene matches: 5. Here the CDR3 DNA reads TGTGCCTGGAACCGGGACAGGCCCTATGGCTACACCTTC. Translated, it gives CAWNRDRPYGYTF.

This chain connects TRBV11-2 to TRBJ2-1; D unclear. The CDR3 is made up of 15 amino acids. The ends were cut back, 5 bases at V and 0 bases at J, with 11 bases in the middle. Per the germline V gene, CDR1 is SGHAT and CDR2 is FQNNGV. The CDR3 sequence: CASSREVSSYNEQFF. CDR3 DNA sequence: TGTGCCAGCAGCCGAGAGGTTAGCTCCTACAATGAGCAGTTCTTC.

The chain joins TRBV6-1 to TRBJ1-5; no reliable D call. The CDR3 extends over 14 amino acids. From germline, CDR1 is MNHNS and CDR2 SASEGT. Trimming removed 6 bases at V and 0 bases at J, with 9 bases between. As DNA, the CDR3 is TGTGCCAGCAGCTCTGAGGATAGCAATCAGCCCCAGCATTTT. It specifies CASSSEDSNQPQHF.

The chain couples TRBV6-5 to TRBJ2-2; the match to TRBD2 covers 8 bases. The CDR3 has 15 residues. The germline V gene encodes CDR1 MNHEY and CDR2 SVGAGI. V lost 2 bases, J lost 7 bases, and 6 bases stayed unmatched. The CDR3 loop reads CASSYAGGASGELFF. The CDR3 DNA sequence: TGTGCCAGCAGTTACGCCGGGGGGGCGAGCGGGGAGCTGTTTTTT.

The rearrangement links TRBV28 to TRBJ1-2, with D unclear. Germline V gene sequence: CDR1 MDHEN, CDR2 SYDVKM. The CDR3 length is 12 residues. The V and J ends lost 3 bases and 4 bases respectively, with 6 bases between them. CDR3 nucleotides: TGTGCCAGCAGTTTTATACTCTATGGCTACACCTTC. Protein: CASSFILYGYTF.

The chain has TRBV25-1 and TRBJ2-7; TRBD1 is a possible D gene (5 bases). The germline gives CDR1 MGHDK, CDR2 SYGVNS. The V end lost 6 bases, the J end lost 9 bases, and 21 bases lay between the germline ends. CDR3 length: 14 residues. CDR3 DNA sequence: TGTGCCAGCAGCCCTCTGGCTTTAGCAACAGGGCAGTACTTC. Translating it yields CASSPLALATGQYF.

Concerning this clone: At one end, the junction sequence differs from germline, possibly due to a read error. The chain uses TRBV4-1 and TRBJ1-1, with D uncertain. The CDR3 length is 14 residues. CDR1 is MGHRA and CDR2 is YSYEKL in the germline V gene. CDR3 sequence: CAGSQGSGRTEAFF. In nucleotides, the CDR3 is TGCGCCGGCAGCCAAGGTTCCGGTAGAACTGAAGCTTTCTTT.

This clone has only one observation. The chain carries TRBV25-1 and TRBJ1-1; 7 nucleotides match TRBD1. This CDR3 is built from 14 residues. The germline V gene has CDR1 MGHDK and CDR2 SYGVNS. V dropped 6 bases and J dropped 5; count of bases not matched to a gene: 9. CDR3 sequence reads: CASRETGWATEAFF. The CDR3 DNA follows: TGTGCCAGCAGGGAGACAGGGTGGGCGACTGAAGCTTTCTTT.

The chain carries TRBV30 and TRBJ2-3; 8 nucleotides agree with TRBD2. This CDR3 comprises 15 residues. The germline V gene has CDR1 GTSNPN and CDR2 SVGIG (reference sequence). The J segment lost 0 bases and the V segment lost 0 bases, leaving 2 bases of the junction unmatched. The CDR3 DNA is TGTGCCTGGAGTGTACTAGCGGCTAGCACAGATACGCAGTATTTT. This codes for CAWSVLAASTDTQYF.

CDR3 amino acids: CASSSIAASGANVLTF. For the CDR3, the DNA is TGTGCCAGCAGCTCGATTGCGGCCTCTGGGGCCAACGTCCTGACTTTC. This sequence joins TRBV11-2 and TRBJ2-6; unclear D gene. V dropped 4 bases and J dropped 0 bases, with 10 bases sitting between them. Germline values: CDR1 SGHAT, CDR2 FQNNGV. This CDR3 has 16 residues.

This sequence joins TRBV18 and TRBJ2-7; D may be TRBD1 (6 bases). Germline CDR1 KGHSH, CDR2 LQKENI. CDR3 length equals 14 residues. Between the trimmed V and J ends, which lost 0 bases and 3 bases, there was a span of 9 bases. The CDR3 here is CASSPPSGVYEQYF. Here the CDR3 DNA reads TGTGCCAGCTCACCACCCTCAGGGGTCTACGAGCAGTACTTC.

V is TRBV25-1 and J is TRBJ1-1, with D unclear. Per the germline V gene, CDR1 is MGHDK and CDR2 is SYGVNS. Trimming stripped 6 bases from V and 1 base from J, with 15 bases between. The CDR3 runs to 15 residues. CDR3 region: CASRPEVVGNTEAFF. The CDR3 DNA sequence: TGTGCCAGCAGGCCCGAGGTGGTAGGGAACACTGAAGCTTTCTTT.

The CDR3 DNA reads as TGTGCCAGTAGATTTTCTGGGCGGGGAGATACGCAGTATTTT. Residues: CASRFSGRGDTQYF. The chain has TRBV19 and TRBJ2-3, with D possibly being TRBD2 (6 bases). The length of the CDR3 is 14 residues. V shed 6 bases and J shed 5 bases, with 15 bases lying between them. Looked up from germline, CDR1 is LNHDA and CDR2 is SQIVND (reference sequence). Looking up the rest from reference TRBV19 and TRBJ2-3 gives the full variable domain: DGGITQSPKYLFRKEGQNVTLSCEQNLNHDAMYWYRQDPGQGLRLIYYSQIVNDFQKGDIAEGYSVSREKKESFPLTVTSAQKNPTAFYLCASRFSGRGDTQYFGPGTRLTVL.

This clone was observed a handful of times. V gene TRBV6-6 combines with J gene TRBJ1-1; D is unresolved. V lost 10 bases and J lost 1, with 10 bases in between. Germline CDR1 and CDR2: MNHNY and SVGAGI (reference sequence). This CDR3 comprises 12 residues. CDR3 in DNA: TGTGCCACGCGGAAGGCGAACACTGAAGCTTTCTTT. Encoded protein: CATRKANTEAFF.

This chain links TRBV19 with TRBJ1-1; D not certain. The V end was cut by 10 bases, the J end by 1 base, with 13 bases between. The CDR3 has 13 residues. The germline CDR1 and CDR2 sequences are LNHDA and SQIVND (reference sequence). CDR3 sequence (DNA): TGTGCCACCCAGACTGTAGGGAACACTGAAGCTTTCTTT. As protein: CATQTVGNTEAFF. Using reference TRBV19 and TRBJ1-1 for the parts outside the CDR3, the full variable domain is DGGITQSPKYLFRKEGQNVTLSCEQNLNHDAMYWYRQDPGQGLRLIYYSQIVNDFQKGDIAEGYSVSREKKESFPLTVTSAQKNPTAFYLCATQTVGNTEAFFGQGTRLTVV.

The gene calls are TRBV5-6 and TRBJ1-4; 10 nucleotides agree with TRBD1. This CDR3 spans 15 amino acids. Germline CDR1 SGHDT, CDR2 YYEEEE. Trimming took 6 bases from V and 7 from J; bases not matched to a gene: 9. DNA of the CDR3: TGTGCCAGCATCCCCGACGGGACAGGGGTTGAAAAACTGTTTTTT. Translating it yields CASIPDGTGVEKLFF.